In its sample, the clone carrying this T cell receptor (beta chain) was seen many times. The antigen remains undetermined. This entry comes from a study of breast tumors, draining lymph nodes, adjacent tissues. Whole-study findings and limits: Data only fit, rather than demonstrated, lymph node origin of most tumor T cells. The data were judged consistent with most tumor T cells coming from lymph node and expanding in tumor. Compared with lymph nodes, tumors were less diverse; compared with nontumor tissue, more.

TCRdb fed the multiplex PCR reads into MiXCR, producing one record per CDR3 protein. The table lists some 52,000 distinct CDR3 sequences, under 45% of them singletons. V was trimmed by 6 bases and J by 0 bases, leaving 17 bases between them. CDR3 length equals 16 residues. Per the germline V gene, CDR1 is LNHDA and CDR2 is SQIVND (reference sequence). Sequencing was carried out using breast tumor tissue. The chain combines TRBV19 with TRBJ2-5, with D possibly TRBD1 on 5 matching bases. The sequence came from a female donor with breast cancer. Some clones in this sample may be carry-over from other donors' samples. CDR3 sequence (DNA): TGTGCCAGTAGCCAGACGTCGACAGATTACCAAGAGACCCAGTACTTC. It translates to CASSQTSTDYQETQYF.